This passage covers 18 T cell receptor beta chains from one sample sequenced in a study of blood T cell repertoires in COVID-19. The data were produced by immunoSEQ multiplex PCR, yet TCRdb's version contains in-frame clones alone and is incomplete. The profile shows 150,000 to 200,000 clones, 85% to 90% of them singletons. Sequencing was performed on peripheral blood. Every receptor here comes from a man in his fifties with acute or convalescent COVID-19.

This clone was observed once. The chain recombines TRBV3-1 (or the pseudogene TRBV3-2) with TRBJ2-5; 8 nucleotides match TRBD2. The V segment lost 0 bases and the J segment 4 bases; nucleotides outside the gene matches: 4. Germline-derived CDR1 and CDR2 are LGHDT and YNNKEL (reference sequence). This CDR3 is 15 amino acids long. The CDR3 region has the DNA TGTGCCAGCAGCCAAGAAGCGGGAGTTCGAGAGACCCAGTACTTC. Translated, it gives CASSQEAGVRETQYF.

This chain connects TRBV6-2 or TRBV6-3 to TRBJ1-5; TRBD1 matches at 11 bases. CDR1 and CDR2 (germline): MNHEY, SVGEGT. J gave up 1 base and V 0 bases, and 5 bases lay outside the gene matches. The CDR3 is 18 residues long. Here the CDR3 DNA reads TGTGCCAGCAGTTACTCAAAGGACAGGGGGCGAAGCAATCAGCCCCAGCATTTT. It encodes CASSYSKDRGRSNQPQHF.

This clone was seen a few times. The V and J genes are TRBV7-2 and TRBJ2-7; 8 positions agree with TRBD2. CDR3 length: 15 amino acids. Germline-derived CDR1 and CDR2 are SGHTA and FQGNSA. Germline trimming cut 2 bases from V and 4 bases from J; bases unmatched to any gene: 7. The chain's CDR3 is CASSLTAGVGYEQYF. CDR3 nucleotide sequence: TGTGCCAGCAGCTTAACAGCGGGAGTAGGTTACGAGCAGTACTTC.

The chain recombines TRBV6-5 with TRBJ1-2, with TRBD1 matching 9 bases. The CDR3 loop spans 15 amino acids. The junction had 7 bases not matched to a gene; V was cut back by 6 bases and J by 2 bases. Germline assignment: CDR1 MNHEY and CDR2 SVGAGI. The CDR3 region has the DNA TGTGCCAGCAGCCCACAGGGGGCGAACAACTATGGCTACACCTTC. Amino acids: CASSPQGANNYGYTF.

The chain links TRBV18 to TRBJ2-2, with a weak D call TRBD1 (6 bases). Germline-derived CDR1 and CDR2 are KGHSH and LQKENI. The CDR3 loop spans 13 amino acids. V lost 5 bases and J lost 3, with 7 bases in between. The CDR3 loop is CASSNRDTGELFF. The CDR3 DNA is TGTGCCAGCTCAAACAGGGACACCGGGGAGCTGTTTTTT.

The table lists this clone with a count of one. The chain joins TRBV15 to TRBJ2-7, with 9 bases that match TRBD1. The V gene end was trimmed by 0 bases and the J gene end by 2 bases; junction bases not matched to a gene: 2. This CDR3 is built from 15 residues. Germline V CDR1 and CDR2: LNHNV, YYDKDF (reference sequence). The CDR3 protein is CATSREGTGTYEQYF. The CDR3 DNA reads as TGTGCCACCAGCAGAGAGGGGACAGGGACCTACGAGCAGTACTTC.

This clone was recorded once. The chain couples TRBV9 to TRBJ2-1; TRBD2 agrees at 13 bases. In germline, CDR1 is SGDLS, CDR2 YYNGEE. This CDR3 has 17 residues. The V segment lost 1 base and the J segment 4 bases; nucleotides outside the gene matches: 5. For the CDR3, the DNA is TGTGCCAGCAGCGTATGGACTAGCGGGAGCGTATACAATGAGCAGTTCTTC. Its translation: CASSVWTSGSVYNEQFF.

V gene TRBV7-2 combines with J gene TRBJ1-1; TRBD1 matches 7 bases. The junction had 7 bases not matched to a gene; V was cut back by 3 bases and J by 0 bases. In germline, CDR1 is SGHTA, CDR2 FQGNSA. The CDR3 totals 16 residues. CDR3 coding DNA: TGTGCCAGCAGCTTTAGCGGGGGGACAGTGAACACTGAAGCTTTCTTT. This codes for CASSFSGGTVNTEAFF. The full variable domain, in which reference TRBV7-2 and TRBJ1-1 provide the parts outside the CDR3, is GAGVSQSPSNKVTEKGKDVELRCDPISGHTALYWYRQSLGQGLEFLIYFQGNSAPDKSGLPSDRFSAERTGGSVSTLTIQRTQQEDSAVYLCASSFSGGTVNTEAFFGQGTRLTVV.

The V and J genes are TRBV28 and TRBJ2-6, with a tentative D call TRBD1 (6 bases). The V gene's germline CDR1 is MDHEN and CDR2 SYDVKM. CDR3 length equals 16 residues. The germline V and J ends were trimmed by 6 bases and 4 bases, with 16 bases remaining between them. The CDR3 loop reads CASSRLGGRGANVLTF. In nucleotides, the CDR3 is TGTGCCAGCAGCCGCTTAGGGGGTCGAGGGGCCAACGTCCTGACTTTC.

The J gene is TRBJ1-4, the V gene TRBV9; 10 bases are shared with TRBD1. Germline assignment: CDR1 SGDLS and CDR2 YYNGEE. The CDR3 totals 14 residues. Unmatched junction bases numbered 3, after V lost 3 bases and J lost 7 bases. This CDR3 reads CASSATGGFEKLFF. The CDR3 bases are TGTGCCAGCAGCGCGACAGGGGGCTTTGAAAAACTGTTTTTT.

V gene TRBV12-3 or TRBV12-4 combines with J gene TRBJ1-1; D may be TRBD1 (5 bases). Deletions cut 5 bases from V and 9 bases from J, with 10 bases between. CDR3 length: 11 amino acids. The CDR3 coding sequence is TGTGCCAGCAGTCCCGACAGAAAAGCTTTCTTT. Encoded protein: CASSPDRKAFF.

The chain recombines TRBV5-4 with TRBJ2-5, with 7 bases identical to TRBD2. After removal of 4 bases from V and 4 bases from J, the junction contained 10 bases not matched to a gene. The CDR3 covers 15 residues. Germline V gene data show CDR1 as SGHNT and CDR2 as YYREEE (reference sequence). CDR3 in amino acids: CASSGGRAPGETQYF. The CDR3 DNA follows: TGTGCCAGCAGCGGGGGGAGGGCGCCGGGAGAGACCCAGTACTTC.

The sample holds one count of this clone. The V and J genes are TRBV29-1 and TRBJ2-3, with 14 bases matching TRBD2. The germline gives CDR1 SQVTM, CDR2 ANQGSEA. The CDR3 is made up of 15 amino acids. With V trimmed by 7 bases and J by 5 bases, 8 bases remained unmatched. The CDR3 loop reads CSARTSGGSVDTQYF. DNA for the CDR3: TGCAGCGCCCGGACTAGCGGGGGGTCCGTAGATACGCAGTATTTT.

The J gene is TRBJ2-7, the V gene TRBV6-2 or TRBV6-3, with 7 bases lining up with TRBD2. The germline V gene has CDR1 MNHEY and CDR2 SVGEGT. The ends lost 6 bases at V and 5 bases at J; junction bases unmatched: 10. This CDR3 spans 14 amino acids. The CDR3 loop is CASSFGGVSDEQYV. The CDR3 DNA sequence: TGTGCCAGCAGCTTTGGGGGGGTTTCGGACGAGCAGTACGTC.

The V call is TRBV7-8, the J call TRBJ2-1; 13 bases match TRBD2. Trimming took 5 bases from V and 1 from J; bases not matched to a gene: 8. The germline V gene encodes CDR1 SGHVS and CDR2 FQNEAQ. This CDR3 contains 18 residues. The CDR3, as DNA: TGTGCCAGCAGCGCCCCGGGACTAGCGGGAAGGTCCTACAATGAGCAGTTCTTC. As protein: CASSAPGLAGRSYNEQFF.

The chain recombines TRBV5-1 with TRBJ2-3; TRBD2 aligns across 9 bases. J was trimmed by 7 bases and V by 0 bases; bases with no gene match: 6. The CDR3 sequence is 15 residues long. Germline V CDR1 and CDR2: SGHRS, YFSETQ. The CDR3 protein is CASSLVIAGANTQYF. For the CDR3, the DNA is TGCGCCAGCAGCTTGGTAATAGCGGGAGCGAATACGCAGTATTTT. The full variable domain, in which reference TRBV5-1 and TRBJ2-3 provide the parts outside the CDR3, is KAGVTQTPRYLIKTRGQQVTLSCSPISGHRSVSWYQQTPGQGLQFLFEYFSETQRNKGNFPGRFSGRQFSNSRSEMNVSTLELGDSALYLCASSLVIAGANTQYFGPGTRLTVL.

The chain employs TRBV7-9 and TRBJ2-2, with 7 bases fitting TRBD1. The ends lost 3 bases at V and 4 bases at J; junction bases unmatched: 5. The CDR3 covers 15 residues. The germline V gene has CDR1 SEHNR and CDR2 FQNEAQ (reference sequence). This chain's CDR3 is CASSFGTVRTGELFF. DNA for the CDR3: TGTGCCAGCAGCTTCGGGACAGTTCGCACCGGGGAGCTGTTTTTT.

The rearrangement joins TRBV30 to TRBJ2-1; TRBD1 matches at 9 bases. This CDR3 contains 12 residues. Germline V gene lookup returns CDR1 GTSNPN and CDR2 SVGIG (reference sequence). V lost 1 base and J lost 15; bases outside the gene matches: 7. CDR3 loop: CAWSGDRGSGFF. The CDR3 DNA is TGTGCCTGGAGTGGAGACAGGGGGTCAGGGTTCTTC.